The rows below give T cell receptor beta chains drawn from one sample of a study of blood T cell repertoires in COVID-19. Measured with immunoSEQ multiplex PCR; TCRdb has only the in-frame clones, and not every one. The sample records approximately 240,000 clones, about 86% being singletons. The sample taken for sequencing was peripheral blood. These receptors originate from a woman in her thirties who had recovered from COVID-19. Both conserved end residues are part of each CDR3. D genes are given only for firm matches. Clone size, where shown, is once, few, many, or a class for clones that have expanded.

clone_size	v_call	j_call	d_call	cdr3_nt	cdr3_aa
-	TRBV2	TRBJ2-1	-	TGTGCCAGCAGTGAAAACGGCGGGGGCAACAATGAGCAGTTCTTC	CASSENGGGNNEQFF
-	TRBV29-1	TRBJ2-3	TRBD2	TGCAGCGTCAGGGGGGGGACTAGCAGCACAGATACGCAGTATTTT	CSVRGGTSSTDTQYF
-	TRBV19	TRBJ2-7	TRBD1	TGTGCCAGTAGTATAACAGGGGGTGACTACGAGCAGTACTTC	CASSITGGDYEQYF
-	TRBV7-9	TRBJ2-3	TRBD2	TGTGCCAGCACGGGACTAGGGAGCACAGATACGCAGTATTTT	CASTGLGSTDTQYF
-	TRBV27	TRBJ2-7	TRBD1	TGTGCCAGCACCCTAAGGGCAGGGGGCTACGAGCAGTACTTC	CASTLRAGGYEQYF
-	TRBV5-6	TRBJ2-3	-	TGTGCCAGCAGCTTGGGTTGGAGGGATACGCAGTATTTT	CASSLGWRDTQYF
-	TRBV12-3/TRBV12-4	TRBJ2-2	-	TGTGCCAGCAGTTTACTAGGGGAGCTGTTTTTT	CASSLLGELFF
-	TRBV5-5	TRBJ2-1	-	TGTGCCAGCAGGCCCACGCAGGGGCACAATGAGCAGTTCTTC	CASRPTQGHNEQFF
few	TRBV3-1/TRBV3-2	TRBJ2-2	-	TGTGCCAGCAGCCTAAAGAGAGGGTCCAGGAACACCGGGGAGCTGTTTTTT	CASSLKRGSRNTGELFF
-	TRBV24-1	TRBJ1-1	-	TGTGCCACCAGTGATTTGGGGCAGGGCACGGACACTGAAGCTTTCTTT	CATSDLGQGTDTEAFF
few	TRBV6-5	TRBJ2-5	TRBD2	TGTGCCAGCACCATACCGGGACTAGCGGGAGAGACCCAGTACTTC	CASTIPGLAGETQYF
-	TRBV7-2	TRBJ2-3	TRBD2	TGTGCCAGCAGCTTAGACCCGGGGGGGCCGAATACGCAGTATTTT	CASSLDPGGPNTQYF
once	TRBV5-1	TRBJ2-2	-	TGCGCCAGCAGCTTGGGGTTCGGCGGGTCCGGGGAGCTGTTTTTT	CASSLGFGGSGELFF
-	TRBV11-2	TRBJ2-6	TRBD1	TGTGCCAGCAGCTACCGCGTGGGGACAGGGTCTGCTGGGGCCAACGTCCTGACTTTC	CASSYRVGTGSAGANVLTF
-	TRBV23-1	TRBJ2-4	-	TGCGCCAGCAGCCGGGTTAAACTGAACGCCAAAAACATTCAGTACTTC	CASSRVKLNAKNIQYF
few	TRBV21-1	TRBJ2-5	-	TGTGCCAGCAGCAAAGCGGGAAGCGGGGGGGCCCAAGAGACCCAGTACTTC	CASSKAGSGGAQETQYF
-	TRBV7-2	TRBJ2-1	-	TGTGCCAGCAGCTTGGCGGCCCTAACGTCCAATGAGCAGTTCTTC	CASSLAALTSNEQFF
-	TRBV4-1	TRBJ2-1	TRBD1	TGCGCCAGCAGCCCCTCCTCGACAGGGCGCAATGAGCAGTTCTTC	CASSPSSTGRNEQFF
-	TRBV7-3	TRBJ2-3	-	TGTGCCAGCAGCTTAAACGCGGCAGATACGCAGTATTTT	CASSLNAADTQYF
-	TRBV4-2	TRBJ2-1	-	TGTGCCAGCAGCCAAGACCTTCTCGCGAATGAGCAGTTCTTC	CASSQDLLANEQFF
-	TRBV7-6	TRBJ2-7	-	TGTGCCAGCAGCCCCCCAGGCGAGCAGTACTTC	CASSPPGEQYF
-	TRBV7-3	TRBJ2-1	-	TGTGCCAGCAGCTCGGGATCAAAGGATGAGCAGTTCTTC	CASSSGSKDEQFF
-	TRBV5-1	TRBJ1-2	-	TGCGCCAGCCGGGGGGGGAGCTATGGCTACACCTTC	CASRGGSYGYTF
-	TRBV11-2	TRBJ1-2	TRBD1	TGTGCCAGCAGCTTATTCGGGACAGGGACCTTCTATGGCTACACCTTC	CASSLFGTGTFYGYTF
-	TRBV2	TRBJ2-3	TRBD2	TGTGCCAGCCTAGCGGGGGGGCAGCAAGATACGCAGTATTTT	CASLAGGQQDTQYF
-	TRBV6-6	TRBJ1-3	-	TGTGCCAGCAGCCAACTAGGTTCTGGAAACACCATATATTTT	CASSQLGSGNTIYF
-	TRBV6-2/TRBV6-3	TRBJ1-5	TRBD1	TGTGCCAGCAGTTACTTTTATAGCTCCGACAGGGGCTCCAAGTGGCGGCCCCAGCATTTT	CASSYFYSSDRGSKWRPQHF
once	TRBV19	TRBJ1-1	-	TGTGCCAGTAGTATACGGGCAGGGGCCCACACTGAAGCTTTCTTT	CASSIRAGAHTEAFF
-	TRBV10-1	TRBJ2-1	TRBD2	TGCGCCAGCAGTGAGGGACTAGTCGGGAGTGAGCAGTTCTTC	CASSEGLVGSEQFF
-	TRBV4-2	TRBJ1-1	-	TGTGCCAGCAGCCAAGATGTCCGGCCCGGACATCGGCCCTTTATGAACACTGAAGCTTTCTTT	CASSQDVRPGHRPFMNTEAFF
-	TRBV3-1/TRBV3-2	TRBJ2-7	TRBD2	TGTGCCAGCAGCCATACCGGGACTAAGACCTACGAGCAGTACTTC	CASSHTGTKTYEQYF
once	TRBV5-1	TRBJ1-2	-	TGCGCCAGCAGCTTGGAGGGGGACCCTCTACCCTATGGCTACACCTTC	CASSLEGDPLPYGYTF
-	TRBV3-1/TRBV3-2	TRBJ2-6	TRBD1	TGTGCCAGCAGCCTTCCTCCGGGACAGGGCCCCTCTGGGGCCAACGTCCTGACTTTC	CASSLPPGQGPSGANVLTF
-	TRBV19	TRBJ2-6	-	TGTGCCAGTAGTATAGGGCACCTTAAATCTGGGGCCAACGTCCTGACTTTC	CASSIGHLKSGANVLTF
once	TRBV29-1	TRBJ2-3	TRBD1	TGCAGCGTTACCGGGACAGGTAGCACAGATACGCAGTATTTT	CSVTGTGSTDTQYF
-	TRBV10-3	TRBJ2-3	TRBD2	TGTGCCATCGGGACTAGCAGCACAGATACGCAGTATTTT	CAIGTSSTDTQYF
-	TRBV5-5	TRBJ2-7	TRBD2	TGTGCCAGCAGCTTGGGGACTAGCGGGGGGGCCGGCGAGCAGTACTTC	CASSLGTSGGAGEQYF
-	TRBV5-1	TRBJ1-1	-	TGCGCCAGCAGCTTGATAGGAGGGGCAGGGACTGAAGCTTTCTTT	CASSLIGGAGTEAFF
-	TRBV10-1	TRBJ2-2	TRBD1	TGCGCCCCGGGACAGCACACCACGAACACCGGGGAGCTGTTTTTT	CAPGQHTTNTGELFF
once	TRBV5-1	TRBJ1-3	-	TGCGCCAGCAGCTTGGCCGGGGGAACTGGAAACACCATATATTTT	CASSLAGGTGNTIYF
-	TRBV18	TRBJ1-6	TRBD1	TGTGCCAGCTCACCAGACAGGGTGGATTCACCCCTCCACTTT	CASSPDRVDSPLHF
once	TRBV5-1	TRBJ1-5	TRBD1	TGCGCCAGCAGTGAACAGGGGGCTAGTCAGCCCCAGCATTTT	CASSEQGASQPQHF
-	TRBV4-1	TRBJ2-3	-	TGCGCCAGCAGGTCTGCAGGGGGGCGGGGTAGGGATACGCAGTATTTT	CASRSAGGRGRDTQYF
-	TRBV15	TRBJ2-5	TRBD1	TGTGCCACCAGCAGATCGACAGGGTCAGTAGAGACCCAGTACTTC	CATSRSTGSVETQYF
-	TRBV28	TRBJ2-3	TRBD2	TGTGCCAGCAGCTCGACTAGCGGGGGTCGAGATACGCAGTATTTT	CASSSTSGGRDTQYF
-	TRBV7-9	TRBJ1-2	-	TGTGCCAGCAGCTTCTCAGGGGCTAACTATGGCTACACCTTC	CASSFSGANYGYTF
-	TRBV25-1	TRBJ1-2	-	TGTGCCAGCCTCTCGAGCTATGGCTACACCTTC	CASLSSYGYTF
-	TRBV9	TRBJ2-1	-	TGTGCCAGCAGCGAAAACGGGGCAGGGGTTTGGGATGAGCAGTTCTTC	CASSENGAGVWDEQFF
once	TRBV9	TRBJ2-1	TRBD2	TGTGCCAGCAGCCCCAGCGGGGGGGCGAACAATGAGCAGTTCTTC	CASSPSGGANNEQFF
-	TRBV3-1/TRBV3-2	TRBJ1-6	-	TGTGCCAGCAGCCCGAATCCAATCAGCTATAATTCACCCCTCCACTTT	CASSPNPISYNSPLHF
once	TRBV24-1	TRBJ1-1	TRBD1	TGTGCCACCAGTGAAAACGGGACAGGGCATAAAGCTTTCTTT	CATSENGTGHKAFF
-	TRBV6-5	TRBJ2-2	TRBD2	TGTGCCAGCAGTTATAACGGGAGGTCAGGCACCGGGGAGCTGTTTTTT	CASSYNGRSGTGELFF
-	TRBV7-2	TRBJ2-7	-	TGTGCCAGCAGCCCCCCCGGGGCGGGGCTCTACGAGCAGTACTTC	CASSPPGAGLYEQYF
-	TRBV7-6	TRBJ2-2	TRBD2	TGTGCCAGCAGCTTTCAGCGGGGAAGTACCGGGGAGCTGTTTTTT	CASSFQRGSTGELFF